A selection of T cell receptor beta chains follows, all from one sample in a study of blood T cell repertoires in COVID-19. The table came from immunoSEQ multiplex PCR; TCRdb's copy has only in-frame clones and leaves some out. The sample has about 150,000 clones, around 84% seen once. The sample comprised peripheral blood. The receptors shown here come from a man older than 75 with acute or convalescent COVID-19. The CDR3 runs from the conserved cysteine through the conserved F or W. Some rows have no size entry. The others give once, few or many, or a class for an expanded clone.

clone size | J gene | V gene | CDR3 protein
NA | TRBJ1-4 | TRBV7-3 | CASSLTGRVPNEKLFF
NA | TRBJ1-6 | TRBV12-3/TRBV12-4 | CASTLGGTAPLHF
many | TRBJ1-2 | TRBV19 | CASSTPGRHGYTF
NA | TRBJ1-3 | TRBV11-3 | CASSLLANTIYF
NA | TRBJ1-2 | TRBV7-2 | CASSLLGDYGYTF
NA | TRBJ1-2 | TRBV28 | CASRGQGSDYGYTF
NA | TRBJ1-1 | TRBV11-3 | CASSLDSGGLVEAFF
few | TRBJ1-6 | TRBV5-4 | CASSVQDHPLHF
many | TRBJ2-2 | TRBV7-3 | CASTRNPSTGELFF
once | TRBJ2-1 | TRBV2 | CASSPRLDLYNEQFF
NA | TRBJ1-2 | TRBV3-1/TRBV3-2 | CASSQVTGFVGYTF
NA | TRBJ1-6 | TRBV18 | CASQSGDTYNSPLHF
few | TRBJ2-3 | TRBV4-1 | CASSQGLAGGMGLTDTQYF
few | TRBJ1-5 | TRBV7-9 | CASRESGAPGQPQHF
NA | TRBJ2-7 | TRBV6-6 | CASSYLGGEGGGEQYF
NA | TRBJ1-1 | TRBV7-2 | CASSALIGGAVSAFF
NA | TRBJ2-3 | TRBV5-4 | CASSLAAGRSTDTQYF
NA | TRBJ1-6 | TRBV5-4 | CASSLDGRDGSYNSPLHF
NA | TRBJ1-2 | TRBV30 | CASQATGGYGYTF
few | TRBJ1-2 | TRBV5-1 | CASSTGQMGHGYTF
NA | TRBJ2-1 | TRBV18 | CASSPPGTSGYNEQFF
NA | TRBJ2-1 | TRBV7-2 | CASSFGWAGAYNEQFF